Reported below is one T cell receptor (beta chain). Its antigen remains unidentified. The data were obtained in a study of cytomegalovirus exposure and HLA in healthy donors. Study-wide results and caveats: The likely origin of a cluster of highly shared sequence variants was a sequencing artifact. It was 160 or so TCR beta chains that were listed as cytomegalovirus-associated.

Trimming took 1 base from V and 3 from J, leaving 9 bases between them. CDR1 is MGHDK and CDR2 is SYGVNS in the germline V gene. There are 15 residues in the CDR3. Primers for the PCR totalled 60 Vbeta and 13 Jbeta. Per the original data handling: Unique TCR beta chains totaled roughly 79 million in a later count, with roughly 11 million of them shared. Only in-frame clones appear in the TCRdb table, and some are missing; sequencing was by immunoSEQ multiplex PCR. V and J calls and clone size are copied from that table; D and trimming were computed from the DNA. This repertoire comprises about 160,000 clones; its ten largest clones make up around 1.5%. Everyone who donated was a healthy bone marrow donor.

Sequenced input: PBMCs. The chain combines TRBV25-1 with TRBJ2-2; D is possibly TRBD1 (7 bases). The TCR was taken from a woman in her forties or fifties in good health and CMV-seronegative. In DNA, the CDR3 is TGTGCCAGCAGTGAATGGAGGGGGCACACCGGGGAGCTGTTTTTT. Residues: CASSEWRGHTGELFF.